This TCR beta chain was sequenced in a study of T cell responses to AZD1222 COVID-19 vaccine. General observations from the study: All repertoire sampling was performed exclusively after the peak T cell response. Spike-wide coverage was observed for vaccine-associated CD4 TCRs, with dominant responses at 160-218 and 743-854. After two AZD1222 doses, spike-specific TCR breadth and depth rose versus day 0. In a largely white British group with more females than males, clonal diversity was possibly underestimated.

This clone was counted a few times. Its target is not known. Libraries were prepared by immunoSEQ multiplex PCR; TCRdb keeps only in-frame clonotypes and omits some of them. The sample includes approximately 110,000 clones, over 75% of them seen just once. Germline CDR1 and CDR2: MDHEN and SYDVKM. V was clipped by 11 bases and J by 10 bases; unmatched bases: 9. The CDR3 runs to 13 residues. This TCR came from an adult in good health. This chain connects TRBV28 to TRBJ2-1; 12 nucleotides agree with TRBD2. The sample here was peripheral blood, taken on day 0 of AZD1222 vaccination. The CDR3 is CAGRTSGTGEQFF. The CDR3 DNA follows: TGTGCCGGACGGACTAGCGGGACGGGGGAGCAGTTCTTC. Based on the CDR3 plus reference TRBV28 and TRBJ2-1, the full variable domain is DVKVTQSSRYLVKRTGEKVFLECVQDMDHENMFWYRQDPGLGLRLIYFSYDVKMKEKGDIPEGYSVSREKKERFSLILESASTNQTSMYLCAGRTSGTGEQFFGPGTRLTVL.